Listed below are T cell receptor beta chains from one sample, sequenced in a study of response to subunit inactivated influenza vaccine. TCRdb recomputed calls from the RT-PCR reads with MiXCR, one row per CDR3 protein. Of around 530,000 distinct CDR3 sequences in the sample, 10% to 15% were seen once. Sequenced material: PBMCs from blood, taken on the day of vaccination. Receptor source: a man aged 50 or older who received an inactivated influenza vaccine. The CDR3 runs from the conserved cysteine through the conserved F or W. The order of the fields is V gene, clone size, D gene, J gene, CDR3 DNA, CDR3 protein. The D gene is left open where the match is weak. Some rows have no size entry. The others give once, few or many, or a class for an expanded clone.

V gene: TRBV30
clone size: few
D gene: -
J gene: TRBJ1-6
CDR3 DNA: TGTGCCTGGAGTAGATTACAGGAGCGCTCCTATAATTCACCCCTCCACTTT
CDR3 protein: CAWSRLQERSYNSPLHF

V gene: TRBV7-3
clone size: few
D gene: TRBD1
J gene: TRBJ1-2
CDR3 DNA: TGTGCCAGCAGCTTAGGACAGGGTTCTTCTTTCACCTTC
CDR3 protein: CASSLGQGSSFTF

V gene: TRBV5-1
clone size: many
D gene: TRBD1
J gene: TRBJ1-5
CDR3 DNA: TGCGCCAGCAGCTTGGAACCGGGACAGGGGGTCTTCGGCGGTCAGCCCCAGCATTTT
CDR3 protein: CASSLEPGQGVFGGQPQHF

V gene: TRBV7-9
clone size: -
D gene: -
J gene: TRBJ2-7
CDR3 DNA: TGTGCCAGCAGATACAACGGGGGTGGGTACGAGCAGTACTTC
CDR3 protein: CASRYNGGGYEQYF

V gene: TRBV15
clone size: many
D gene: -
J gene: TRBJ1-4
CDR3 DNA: TGTGCCACCAGCAGAGGTTTTCAAGAAAAACTGTTTTTT
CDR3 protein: CATSRGFQEKLFF

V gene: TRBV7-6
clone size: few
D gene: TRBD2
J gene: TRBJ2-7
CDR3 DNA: TGTGCCAGCAGCTCCCTAGCGGACTACTACGAGCAGTACTTC
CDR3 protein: CASSSLADYYEQYF

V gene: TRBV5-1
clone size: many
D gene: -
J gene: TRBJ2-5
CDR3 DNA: TGCGCCAGCAGCCCCGGGACACCACAAGAGACCCAGTACTTC
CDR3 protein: CASSPGTPQETQYF

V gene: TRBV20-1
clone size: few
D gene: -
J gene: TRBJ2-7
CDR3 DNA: TGCAGTGCTAGAGTGGGAGAGACCTACGAGCAGTACTTC
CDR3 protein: CSARVGETYEQYF

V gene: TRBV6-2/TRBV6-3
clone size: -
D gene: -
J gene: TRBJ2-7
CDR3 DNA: TGTGCCAGCAGTTACAAAACAGGGACCTACGAGCAGTACTTC
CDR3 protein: CASSYKTGTYEQYF

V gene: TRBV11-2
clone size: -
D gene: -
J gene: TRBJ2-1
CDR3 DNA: TGTGCCAGCAGCTTAGGGCCTCTAGCGTCCTACAATGAGCAGTTCTTC
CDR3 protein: CASSLGPLASYNEQFF

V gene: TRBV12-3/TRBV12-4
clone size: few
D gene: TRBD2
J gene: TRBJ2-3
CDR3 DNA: TGTGCCAGCAGCCCTGGGACTAGCGGGGGGGCTAGGTCAGATACGCAGTATTTT
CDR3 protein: CASSPGTSGGARSDTQYF

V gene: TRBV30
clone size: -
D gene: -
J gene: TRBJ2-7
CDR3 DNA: TGTGCCTGGAGTGTAATTTGGGAATCCTACGAGCAGTACTTC
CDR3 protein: CAWSVIWESYEQYF

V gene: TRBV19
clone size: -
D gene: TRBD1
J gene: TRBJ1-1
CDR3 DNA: TGTGCCAGTAGCATTCCATGGACAGGGGGAACTGAAGCTTTCTTT
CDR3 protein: CASSIPWTGGTEAFF

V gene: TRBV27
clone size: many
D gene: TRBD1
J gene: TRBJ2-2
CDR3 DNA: TGTGCCAGCAGGCTTGGGGACAGGGTTACCGGGGAGCTGTTTTTT
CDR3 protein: CASRLGDRVTGELFF

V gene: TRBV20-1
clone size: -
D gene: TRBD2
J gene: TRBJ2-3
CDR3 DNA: TGCAGTGCTAGCAACCGACTAGCGGGGGGTGTAGATACGCAGTATTTT
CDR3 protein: CSASNRLAGGVDTQYF

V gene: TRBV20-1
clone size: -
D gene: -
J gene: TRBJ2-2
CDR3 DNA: TGCAGTGCTAGGGGTCGATGGGGGAACACCGGGGAGCTGTTTTTT
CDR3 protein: CSARGRWGNTGELFF

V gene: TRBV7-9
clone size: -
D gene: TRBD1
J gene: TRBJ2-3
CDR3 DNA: TGTGCCAGCAGCTTAGTACCTCCGGGACAGAGAACAGATACGCAGTATTTT
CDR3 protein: CASSLVPPGQRTDTQYF

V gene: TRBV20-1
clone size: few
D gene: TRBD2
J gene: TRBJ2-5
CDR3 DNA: TGCAGTGCTCCCTCTATAGCGGGGGGGCATGGTGGAAAGACCCAGTACTTC
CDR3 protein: CSAPSIAGGHGGKTQYF

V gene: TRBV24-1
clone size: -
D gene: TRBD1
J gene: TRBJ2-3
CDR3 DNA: TGTGCCACCAGGGGACAGGGGAGCACAGATACGCAGTATTTT
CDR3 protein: CATRGQGSTDTQYF

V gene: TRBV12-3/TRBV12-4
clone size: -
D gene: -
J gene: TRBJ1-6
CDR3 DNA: TGTGCCAGCAGTTTTGGGCTCTATAATTCACCCCTCCACTTT
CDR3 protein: CASSFGLYNSPLHF

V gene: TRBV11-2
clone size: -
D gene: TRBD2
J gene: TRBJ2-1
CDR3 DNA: TGTGCCAGCAGTCCTAGCGGGAGGTACAATGAGCAGTTCTTC
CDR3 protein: CASSPSGRYNEQFF

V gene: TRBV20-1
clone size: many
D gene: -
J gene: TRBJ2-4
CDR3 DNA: TGCAGTGCTAGAGAACTGGGTCTAGCCAAAAACATTCAGTACTTC
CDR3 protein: CSARELGLAKNIQYF

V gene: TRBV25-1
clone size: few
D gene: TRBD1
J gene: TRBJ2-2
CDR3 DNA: TGTGCCAGCAGTGAGGGGGACAGGACCCTCAAAAACACCGGGGAGCTGTTTTTT
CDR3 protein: CASSEGDRTLKNTGELFF

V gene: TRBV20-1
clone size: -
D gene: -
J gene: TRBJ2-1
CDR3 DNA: TGCAGTGCCCCGGACTTGAGCAATGAGCAGTTCTTC
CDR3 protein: CSAPDLSNEQFF

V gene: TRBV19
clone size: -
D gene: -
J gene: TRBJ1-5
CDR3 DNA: TGTGCCAGCTCCGGCAATCAGCCCCAGCTTTTT
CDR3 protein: CASSGNQPQLF

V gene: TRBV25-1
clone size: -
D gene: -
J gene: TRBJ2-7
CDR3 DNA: TGTGCCGCCAGGGGGGGTGGCTCCTACGAGCAGTACTTC
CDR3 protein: CAARGGGSYEQYF